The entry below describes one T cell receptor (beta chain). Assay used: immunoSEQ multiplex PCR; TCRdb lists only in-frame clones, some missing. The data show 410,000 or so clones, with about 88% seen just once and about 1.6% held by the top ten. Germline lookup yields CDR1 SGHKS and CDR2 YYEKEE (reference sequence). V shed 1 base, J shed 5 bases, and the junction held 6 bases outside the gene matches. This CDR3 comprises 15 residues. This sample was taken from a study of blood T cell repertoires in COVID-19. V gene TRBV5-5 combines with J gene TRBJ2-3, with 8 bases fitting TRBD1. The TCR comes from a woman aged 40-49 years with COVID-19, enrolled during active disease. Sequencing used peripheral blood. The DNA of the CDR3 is TGTGCCAGCAGCTTGATAGGACAGGGTGGAGATACGCAGTATTTT. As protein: CASSLIGQGGDTQYF. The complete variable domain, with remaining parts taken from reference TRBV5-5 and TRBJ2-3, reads DAGVTQSPTHLIKTRGQQVTLRCSPISGHKSVSWYQQVLGQGPQFIFQYYEKEERGRGNFPDRFSARQFPNYSSELNVNALLLGDSALYLCASSLIGQGGDTQYFGPGTRLTVL.